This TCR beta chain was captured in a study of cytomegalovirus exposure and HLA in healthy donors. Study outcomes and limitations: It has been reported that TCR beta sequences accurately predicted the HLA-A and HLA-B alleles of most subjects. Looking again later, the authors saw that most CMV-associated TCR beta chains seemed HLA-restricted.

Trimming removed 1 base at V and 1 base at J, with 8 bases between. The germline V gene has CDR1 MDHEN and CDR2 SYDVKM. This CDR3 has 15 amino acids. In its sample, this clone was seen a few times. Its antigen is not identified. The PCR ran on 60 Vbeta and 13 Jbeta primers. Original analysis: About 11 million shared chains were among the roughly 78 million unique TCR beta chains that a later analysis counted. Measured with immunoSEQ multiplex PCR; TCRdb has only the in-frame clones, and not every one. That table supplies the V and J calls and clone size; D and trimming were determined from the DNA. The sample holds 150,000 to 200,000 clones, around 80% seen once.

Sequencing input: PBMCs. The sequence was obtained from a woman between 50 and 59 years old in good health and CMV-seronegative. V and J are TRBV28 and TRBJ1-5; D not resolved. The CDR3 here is CASSLLVLSNQPQHF. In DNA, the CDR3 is TGTGCCAGCAGTTTATTAGTACTCAGCAATCAGCCCCAGCATTTT.